This T cell receptor beta chain was retrieved from a study of cytomegalovirus exposure and HLA in healthy donors (dated by TCRdb to 2017 to 2019). Describing the broader study: According to an earlier analysis of several hundred of the donors, 150 million to 200 million T cells yielded 117 million unique TCR beta sequences and about 300 Gb of sequence data. An early release that covered some 640 HLA-typed donors contained about 290 gigabases of sequencing data and about 93 million unique TCR sequences. A later genetic analysis used genome-wide SNP genotypes for about three fifths of the 666 donors, treating that subset as a discovery cohort. Of the roughly 410 genotyped donors, 65% to 90% were placed in the genetic ancestry cluster associated with self-reported Caucasian donors. In the later analysis, no new phenotypic data were used to find candidate immune exposures; instead, reliance was placed on TCR beta sequences and their occurrence across donors. Along with the roughly 670-subject first cohort, a separate validation cohort of approximately 110 different subjects was used. About five DR-DQ haplotypes were handled as single units for association and clustering because linkage in the cohort was strong. An earlier analysis of approximately 500 of the donors applied high-throughput TCR beta sequencing to assess whether each TCR beta V gene segment acted as functional or pseudogenic. To predict cytomegalovirus infection status, the study brought together high-throughput TCR immunosequencing, statistical association of individual TCRs with disease status, and machine learning. Using immunosequencing, the study profiled T cell repertoires from about 610 subjects and related those repertoires to cytomegalovirus serostatus. Every discovery cohort repertoire had been produced on one sequencing platform. HLA typing covered class I and class II loci at four-digit resolution. On average, around 200,000 unique TCR beta nucleotide sequences were sequenced per donor among some 430 genotyped donors of the cohort, with around 19% of those sequences being non-productive. The study was designed to test whether signatures of past pathogen exposure could be identified by cataloging public T cell receptors. A later analysis re-examined previously published TCR beta repertoires from hundreds of donors and added high-resolution HLA genotyping to investigate patterns of TCR occurrence. Donor age, sex, ethnicity and CMV serostatus were compiled alongside the repertoire data. Typing coverage varied by locus: roughly 620-640 donors for A, B, C, DRB1 and DQB1; approximately 520 for DQA1; about 570 for DPA1; roughly 450 for DPB1. What the work shows at the level of the full study, not this receptor alone: V-gene and J-gene trimming of TCR beta chains was associated with a missense DCLRE1C variant in a later genetic analysis, and the association was replicated in an independent cohort. Cytomegalovirus status was reported to be diagnosed by the classifier with high specificity and sensitivity in both the original and validation cohorts. Immune exposure information for the cohort was limited to CMV serostatus. Because HLA typing was unavailable for some donors at each locus, only the typed subset was used in association tests. When HLA alleles, especially DR and DQ, strongly co-occurred, TCR associations were difficult to assign to individual alleles. In a later analysis, TCR association rates were found to vary across HLA loci, with the most associated TCRs seen for DRB1 alleles and the fewest for HLA-C alleles. A later analysis reported that several top co-occurrence clusters appeared linked to parvovirus B19, influenza, CMV and Epstein-Barr virus. The study listed 150 to 200 TCR beta chains as associated with cytomegalovirus. The authors suggested that the approach could potentially be extended to other disease states and immunological phenotypes. The presence/absence analyses assumed that sequencing depth was roughly uniform across donors, and that assumption may not be true. In an earlier analysis of under 600 of the donors, most TCR beta V segments were observed in productive rearrangements about 87% or about 30% of the time, broadly matching IMGT annotations. Most TCR sequences were seen in very few donors, while some public TCRs were found in many individuals. Seventeen rarely observed V segments, including chromosome 9 orphons, were excluded from the earlier analysis of approximately 600 of the donors because counts were too low. Most CMV-associated TCR beta chains appeared to be HLA-restricted in a later analysis, and the HLA associations seemed to be driven largely by CMV exposure. A few of the identified cytomegalovirus-associated TCR beta chains were confirmed in vitro to be specific for cytomegalovirus antigens. Only TCR beta chains were sequenced in this cohort, and the absence of alpha or paired-chain data limited detectable features. A further reported finding was that TCR beta sequences accurately predicted the HLA-A and HLA-B alleles for most subjects in the first cohort. A later analysis associated approximately 17,000 TCR beta sequences with specific HLA alleles at a false discovery rate of 0.05. Correlated functional status among segregating V segments might be attributable to linkage disequilibrium, but an unknown experimental factor could not be ruled out. According to a later genetic analysis, donors in an Asian-associated ancestry cluster had fewer N-insertions in productive TCRs than the approximately 650-donor mean. In a later analysis, HLA-associated TCR beta chains were found to be more clonally expanded and to have lower generation probabilities than equally common non-associated chains. A group of highly shared sequence variants was considered likely to be a technical artifact of the sequencing pipeline. The 87-base-pair reads could not distinguish some IMGT-functional V segments, including TRBV6-2 and TRBV6-3, so those segments were excluded.

A note on this clone: Its recognized antigen is unknown. No base quality information exists; no much larger clone differs at one position.

In the germline V gene, CDR1 corresponds to SGHTS and CDR2 to YDEGEE. The V end loses 5 bases and the J end loses 2 bases, and a stretch of 6 bases separates them. From the cysteine through the phenylalanine, the CDR3 covers 12 amino acids. Only the CDR3 region is kept as DNA, spanning 36 bases read in frame from base 1. In total, around 600 healthy bone marrow donors made up the cohort. Cohort members were all nominally healthy when sampled, although unrecorded immune exposures were likely present. The donor was CMV seropositive and belonged to the group of some 290 seropositive cohort members. A peripheral blood sample was collected from each donor, and TCR beta sequencing was performed on peripheral blood mononuclear cells. The Qiagen DNeasy Blood Extraction Kit was used to extract genomic DNA from the blood cell samples. The library was produced with the immunoSEQ multiplex PCR assay. A mixture of 60 forward primers for TCR Vbeta segments and 13 reverse primers for TCR Jbeta segments was used in the multiplex PCR. The CDR3 region of rearranged TCR beta genes was amplified from genomic DNA with a multiplex PCR assay. The amplified TCR beta libraries were sequenced on the Illumina HiSeq System as 87-base-pair reads. The paper's processing steps were these. A later analysis tallied around 80 million unique TCR beta chains across the 610 or so repertoires, and about 10 million of those chains were shared by two or more donors. A nearest-neighbor algorithm error-corrected the raw reads and collapsed the reads into unique sequences, merging closely related sequences to remove PCR and sequencing errors. CDR3 sequences were aligned to IMGT reference sequences to assign V, D and J gene segments. Each retained sequence needed at least a six-nucleotide match to both a V gene segment and a J gene segment. Rearrangements were classified as productive when the CDR3 lacked stop codons and remained in frame with V and J, and all other rearrangements were classified as non-productive. CDR3 was defined by IMGT convention, running from the second conserved V-encoded cysteine to the conserved J-encoded phenylalanine. Sequences without an unambiguous match to a single V gene segment were excluded from the earlier analysis of a few hundred of the donors. In an earlier analysis of some 590 of the donors, a V segment was called functional when productive rearrangements were above 56.7%, and segregating when the standard deviation between donors exceeded 5%. A statistical classification framework was built for diagnosing cytomegalovirus status from the catalog of TCR beta chain sequences. A later analysis assigned V and J genes by comparing TCR nucleotide sequences with IMGT/GENE-DB human TR gene sequences. In a later analysis, CDR3 sequences and most-parsimonious VDJ recombination scenarios were assigned using the TCRdist pipeline. In a later analysis, each TCR beta chain was defined by its CDR3 amino acid sequence together with its V-gene family, and reads lacking a unique V-gene family were excluded. To address suspected cross-contamination and a sequencing artifact, a later analysis removed some 620 highly shared, low-generation-probability nucleotide sequences. In a later analysis, a clonal expansion index for each public chain was calculated from normalized within-repertoire ranks of inferred template counts. A later analysis computed generation probabilities with a VDJ recombination model fitted to out-of-frame rearrangements, and checked the results against IGoR. Hypergeometric tests were used in a later analysis to score TCR-TCR, TCR-HLA and TCR-CMV co-occurrence, with a repertoire-size bias correction applied to the TCR pairs. False discovery rates were estimated in a later analysis by permuting HLA or CMV assignments 20 times. In a later analysis, co-occurring TCRs were grouped using DBSCAN, and TCRdist sequence similarity was added for clustering within HLA-allele-positive subsets. Repertoires with fewer than 30,000 or more than 120,000 public chains, plus five repertoires with anomalous nucleotide sharing, were excluded from co-occurrence clustering. TCRdb took over this immuneACCESS table, retaining in-frame rearrangements with V and J assigned. Such tables are incomplete; in checked studies, under half of the missing clones stem from an unresolved V gene, and the remainder is unexplained. That table furnishes V, J and clone size, whereas the DNA furnished D and trimming. Counted in this sample were about 59,000 clones; just under 75% of them appeared once. Roughly 6.4% of the sample is taken by the ten largest.

Rearrangement joined TRBV5-8 to TRBJ2-3; the D gene assignment is ambiguous. The sequence derives from a man aged 30 to 45 in good health and CMV-seropositive. Specimen: PBMCs. The CDR3 reads CASSQVTDTQYF. The nucleotides read TGTGCCAGCAGTCAGGTCACAGATACGCAGTATTTT.